The 14 T cell receptor beta chains below come from one sample, sequenced in a study of human T cells and chemical hapten exposure. Via MiXCR, TCRdb re-called the RACE reads, giving one row per CDR3 protein. The data contain about 97,000 distinct CDR3 sequences, 27% of them seen just once; the ten biggest clones take up 9% to 12%. Specified time point: patch test 3, about 24 weeks after DPC sensitization. Documented treatment: therapeutic diphenylcyclopropenone sensitization with weekly scalp DPC. This sample comprised whole blood, obtained in connection with sensitization to the hapten diphenylcyclopropenone (DPC). Receptors originate from a man in his forties with alopecia areata. Some clones in this sample may be carry-over from other donors' samples.

This clonotype came up a few times. The V and J genes are TRBV20-1 and TRBJ2-1; 7 bases are a match to TRBD2. This CDR3 is 14 amino acids long. Per the germline V gene, CDR1 is DFQATT and CDR2 is SNEGSKA (reference sequence). The junction had 9 bases not matched to a gene; V was cut back by 6 bases and J by 4 bases. This chain's CDR3 is CSAKPSGPYNEQFF. The CDR3 DNA sequence: TGCAGTGCGAAACCTAGCGGACCTTACAATGAGCAGTTCTTC.

There are a few counts of this clonotype. The chain is built from TRBV27 and TRBJ1-1, with 7 bases that match TRBD1. Looked up from germline, CDR1 is MNHEY and CDR2 is SMNVEV (reference sequence). The CDR3 extends over 14 amino acids. Unmatched junction bases numbered 5, after V lost 3 bases and J lost 4 bases. The CDR3 reads CASSLTGPGTEAFF. CDR3 coding DNA: TGTGCCAGCAGTTTGACAGGGCCAGGCACTGAAGCTTTCTTT.

This clonotype turned up a few times. The rearrangement uses TRBV6-1 and TRBJ2-3; the D is unclear. Germline V CDR1 and CDR2: MNHNS, SASEGT. Trimming took 7 bases from V and 0 from J, leaving 5 bases between them. CDR3 length equals 12 residues. The CDR3 DNA reads as TGTGCCAGCACCTGGAGCACAGATACGCAGTATTTT. Protein product: CASTWSTDTQYF.

The sample holds a few counts of this clonotype. This chain connects TRBV7-9 to TRBJ1-5; a possible D gene is TRBD1 (5 bases). The CDR3 runs to 15 residues. Germline V gene sequence: CDR1 SEHNR, CDR2 FQNEAQ (reference sequence). The V end lost 3 bases, the J end lost 1 base, and 10 bases lay between the germline ends. Here the CDR3 DNA reads TGTGCCAGCAGCTTTGGGCAGGGCAGCAATCAGCCCCAGCATTTT. Translated: CASSFGQGSNQPQHF.

V is TRBV7-2 and J is TRBJ1-5; 10 bases are a match to TRBD1. V shed 1 base and J 4 bases; nucleotides not matched to a gene: 1. This CDR3 region has 15 residues. Germline lookup yields CDR1 SGHTA and CDR2 FQGNSA. CDR3 residues: CASSLGTGGNQPQHF. The DNA for the CDR3 is TGTGCCAGCAGCTTAGGGACAGGGGGTAATCAGCCCCAGCATTTT.

In this sample, this clonotype turned up a few times. This chain links TRBV4-2 with TRBJ2-3; 10 nucleotides agree with TRBD2. Germline trimming cut 1 base from V and 0 bases from J; bases unmatched to any gene: 4. The CDR3 runs to 17 residues. The germline V gene has CDR1 LGHNA and CDR2 YNFKEQ. In nucleotides, the CDR3 is TGTGCCAGCAGCCAAGCTACTAGCGGGATGAGCACAGATACGCAGTATTTT. Its protein product is CASSQATSGMSTDTQYF.

V is TRBV4-2 and J is TRBJ1-4, with D unclear. This CDR3 comprises 14 residues. Trimming took 1 base from V and 4 from J, leaving 7 bases between them. Germline V gives CDR1 LGHNA, CDR2 YNFKEQ. In nucleotides, the CDR3 is TGTGCCAGCAGCCAAGGTCGTGGTAATGAAAAACTGTTTTTT. Translation: CASSQGRGNEKLFF.

A few counts support this clonotype. The CDR3 DNA sequence: TGTGCCAGCAGAGGGCAACTAGCGGGTCCCGAGCAGTACTTC. Translated, it gives CASRGQLAGPEQYF. The rearrangement uses TRBV12-3 or TRBV12-4 and TRBJ2-7; 9 bases are shared with TRBD2. The CDR3 runs to 14 residues. V lost 6 bases and J lost 6; bases outside the gene matches: 9.

The chain carries TRBV29-1 and TRBJ2-3; 8 bases align to TRBD2. Trimming removed 4 bases from V and 5 bases from J; junction bases left unmatched: 8. CDR1 and CDR2 (germline): SQVTM, ANQGSEA. The CDR3 consists of 14 residues. The CDR3 DNA is TGCAGCGTTGTTCCTAGCGGGCGCCGAGATACGCAGTATTTT. Translated, it gives CSVVPSGRRDTQYF.

The V and J genes are TRBV5-1 and TRBJ1-2; unclear D gene. The CDR3 consists of 14 residues. V gave up 3 bases and J gave up 1 base, with 10 bases separating them. Per germline, CDR1 SGHRS and CDR2 YFSETQ. The CDR3 region has the DNA TGCGCCAGCAGCTCGGCGGGAGGTAACTATGGCTACACCTTC. Residues: CASSSAGGNYGYTF. The variable domain in full, completed from reference TRBV5-1 and TRBJ1-2, reads KAGVTQTPRYLIKTRGQQVTLSCSPISGHRSVSWYQQTPGQGLQFLFEYFSETQRNKGNFPGRFSGRQFSNSRSEMNVSTLELGDSALYLCASSSAGGNYGYTFGSGTRLTVV.

This chain's CDR3 is CASREDRAGTDTQYF. In nucleotides, the CDR3 is TGTGCCAGCAGAGAGGACAGGGCTGGCACAGATACGCAGTATTTT. This sequence joins TRBV28 and TRBJ2-3; 8 bases align to TRBD1. V lost 6 bases, J lost 1 base, and 6 bases stayed unmatched. Germline CDR1 MDHEN, CDR2 SYDVKM. The CDR3 has 15 residues. Full variable domain (missing parts from reference TRBV28 and TRBJ2-3): DVKVTQSSRYLVKRTGEKVFLECVQDMDHENMFWYRQDPGLGLRLIYFSYDVKMKEKGDIPEGYSVSREKKERFSLILESASTNQTSMYLCASREDRAGTDTQYFGPGTRLTVL.

This rearrangement joins TRBV12-3 or TRBV12-4 to TRBJ1-1, with 12 bases fitting TRBD1. This CDR3 region has 16 residues. V lost 6 bases to trimming and J lost 0 bases; unmatched junction nucleotides: 5. CDR3: CASSPGTGGMNTEAFF. The CDR3 DNA reads TGTGCCAGCAGCCCCGGGACAGGGGGCATGAACACTGAAGCTTTCTTT.

About this clonotype itself: The junction does not match germline at one end; this may be a read error. This chain links TRBV28 with TRBJ2-3; 8 bases align to TRBD2. The germline gives CDR1 MDHEN, CDR2 SYDVKM. The CDR3 runs to 15 residues. The CDR3: CVSSGRGPQRDTQYF. The CDR3 coding sequence is TGTGTCAGCTCCGGGAGGGGCCCGCAGCGGGATACGCAGTATTTT.

This clonotype has more than one count but fewer than ten. This chain links TRBV20-1 with TRBJ2-3, with TRBD2 matching 10 bases. The length of the CDR3 is 16 residues. Per the germline V gene, CDR1 is DFQATT and CDR2 is SNEGSKA (reference sequence). V lost 4 bases to trimming and J lost 6 bases; unmatched junction nucleotides: 13. The CDR3 DNA reads TGCAGTGCTACCACCACAGCGGGAGGGCGGGCCGATACGCAGTATTTT. Its translation: CSATTTAGGRADTQYF.